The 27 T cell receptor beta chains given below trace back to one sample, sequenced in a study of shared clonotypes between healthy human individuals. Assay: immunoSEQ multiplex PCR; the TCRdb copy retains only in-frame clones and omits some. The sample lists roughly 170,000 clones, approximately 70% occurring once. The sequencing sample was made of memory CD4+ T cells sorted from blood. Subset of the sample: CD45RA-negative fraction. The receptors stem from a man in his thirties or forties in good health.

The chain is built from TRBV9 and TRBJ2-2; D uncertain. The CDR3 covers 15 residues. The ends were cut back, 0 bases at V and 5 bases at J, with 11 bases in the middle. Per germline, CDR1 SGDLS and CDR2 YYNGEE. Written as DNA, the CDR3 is TGTGCCAGCAGCGTAGCTGCTAGTGGGACCGGGGAGCTGTTTTTT. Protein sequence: CASSVAASGTGELFF.

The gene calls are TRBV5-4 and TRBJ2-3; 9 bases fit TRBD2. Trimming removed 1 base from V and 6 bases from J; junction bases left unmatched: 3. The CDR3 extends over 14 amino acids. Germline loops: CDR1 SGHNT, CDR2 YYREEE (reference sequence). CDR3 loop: CASSLPSGRDTQYF. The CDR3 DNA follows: TGTGCCAGCAGCTTGCCCAGCGGGAGGGATACGCAGTATTTT. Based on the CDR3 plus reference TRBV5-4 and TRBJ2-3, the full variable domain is ETGVTQSPTHLIKTRGQQVTLRCSSQSGHNTVSWYQQALGQGPQFIFQYYREEENGRGNFPPRFSGLQFPNYSSELNVNALELDDSALYLCASSLPSGRDTQYFGPGTRLTVL.

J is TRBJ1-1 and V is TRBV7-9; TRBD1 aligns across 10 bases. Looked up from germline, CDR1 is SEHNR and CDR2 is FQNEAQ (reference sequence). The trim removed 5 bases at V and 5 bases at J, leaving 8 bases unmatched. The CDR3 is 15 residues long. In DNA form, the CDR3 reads TGTGCCAGCAGCGGACGGACAGGGGGAAGGACTGAAGCTTTCTTT. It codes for CASSGRTGGRTEAFF.

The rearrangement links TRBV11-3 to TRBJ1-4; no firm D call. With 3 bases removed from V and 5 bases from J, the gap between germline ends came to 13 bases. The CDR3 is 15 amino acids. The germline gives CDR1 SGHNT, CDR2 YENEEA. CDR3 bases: TGTGCCAGCAGCTTGTACCGGGGTGGCAATGAAAAACTGTTTTTT. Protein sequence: CASSLYRGGNEKLFF.

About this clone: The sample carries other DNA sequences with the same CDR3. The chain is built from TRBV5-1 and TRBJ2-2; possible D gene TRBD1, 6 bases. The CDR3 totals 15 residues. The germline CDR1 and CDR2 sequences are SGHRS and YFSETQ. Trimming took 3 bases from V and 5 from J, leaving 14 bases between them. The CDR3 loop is CASSSTGTSTGELFF. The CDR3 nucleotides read TGCGCCAGCAGCTCGACCGGGACATCTACCGGGGAGCTGTTTTTT.

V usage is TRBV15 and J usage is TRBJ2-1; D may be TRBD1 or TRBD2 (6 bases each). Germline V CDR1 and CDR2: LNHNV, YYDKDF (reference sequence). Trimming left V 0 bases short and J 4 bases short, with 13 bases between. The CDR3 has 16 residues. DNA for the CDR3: TGTGCCACCAGCAGAGATGCTAGGGGGGAGTACAATGAGCAGTTCTTC. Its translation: CATSRDARGEYNEQFF.

CDR3 amino acids: CASSPGAGELFF. The DNA for the CDR3 is TGTGCCAGCAGCCCGGGCGCCGGGGAGCTGTTTTTT. This rearrangement joins TRBV7-6 to TRBJ2-2; the D is unclear. CDR1 and CDR2 (germline): SGHVS, FNYEAQ. The CDR3 totals 12 residues. V was clipped by 5 bases and J by 6 bases, with 7 bases between them.

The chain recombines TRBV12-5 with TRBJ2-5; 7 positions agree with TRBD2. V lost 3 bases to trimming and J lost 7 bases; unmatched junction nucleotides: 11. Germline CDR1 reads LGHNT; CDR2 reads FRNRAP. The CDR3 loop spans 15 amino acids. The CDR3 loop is CASGLSSPGGGTQYF. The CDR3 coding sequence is TGTGCTAGTGGTTTATCTTCACCGGGAGGAGGGACCCAGTACTTC.

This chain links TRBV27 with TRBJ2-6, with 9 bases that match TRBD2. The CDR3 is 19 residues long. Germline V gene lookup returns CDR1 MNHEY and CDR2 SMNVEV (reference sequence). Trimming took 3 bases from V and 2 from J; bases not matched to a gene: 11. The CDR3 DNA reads TGTGCCAGCAGTTTTTCCGGCAGGCGGGAGGGGGCTGGGGCCAACGTCCTGACTTTC. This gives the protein CASSFSGRREGAGANVLTF.

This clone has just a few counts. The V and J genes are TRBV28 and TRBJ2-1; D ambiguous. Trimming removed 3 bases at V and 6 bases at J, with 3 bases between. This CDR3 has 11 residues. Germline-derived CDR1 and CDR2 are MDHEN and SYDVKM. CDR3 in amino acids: CASSFRNEQFF. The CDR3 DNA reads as TGTGCCAGCAGTTTCCGCAATGAGCAGTTCTTC.

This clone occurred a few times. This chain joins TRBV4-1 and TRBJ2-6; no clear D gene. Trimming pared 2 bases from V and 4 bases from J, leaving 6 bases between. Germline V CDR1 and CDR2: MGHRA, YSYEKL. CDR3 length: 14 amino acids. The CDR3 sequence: CASSQPVGANVLTF. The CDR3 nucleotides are TGCGCCAGCAGCCAACCCGTCGGGGCCAACGTCCTGACTTTC.

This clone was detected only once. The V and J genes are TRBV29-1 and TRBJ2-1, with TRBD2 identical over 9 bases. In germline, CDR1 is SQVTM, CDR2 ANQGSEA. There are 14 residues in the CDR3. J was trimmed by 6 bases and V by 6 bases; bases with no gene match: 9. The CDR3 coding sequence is TGCAGCGTCGGAGCGGGAGGCCCTGGCAATGAGCAGTTCTTC. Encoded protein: CSVGAGGPGNEQFF.

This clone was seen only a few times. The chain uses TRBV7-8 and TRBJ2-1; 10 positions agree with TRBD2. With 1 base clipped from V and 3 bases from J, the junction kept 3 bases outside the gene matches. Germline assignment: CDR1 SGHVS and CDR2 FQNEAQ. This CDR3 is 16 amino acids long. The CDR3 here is CASSLGASGSYNEQFF. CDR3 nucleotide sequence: TGTGCCAGCAGCTTAGGAGCTAGCGGGAGCTACAATGAGCAGTTCTTC.

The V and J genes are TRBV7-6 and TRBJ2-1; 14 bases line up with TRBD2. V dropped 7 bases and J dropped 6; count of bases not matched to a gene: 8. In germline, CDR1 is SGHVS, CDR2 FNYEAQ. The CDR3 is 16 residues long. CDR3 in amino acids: CASTLMGTSGGNEQFF. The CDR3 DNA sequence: TGTGCCAGCACCCTAATGGGGACTAGCGGGGGCAATGAGCAGTTCTTC.

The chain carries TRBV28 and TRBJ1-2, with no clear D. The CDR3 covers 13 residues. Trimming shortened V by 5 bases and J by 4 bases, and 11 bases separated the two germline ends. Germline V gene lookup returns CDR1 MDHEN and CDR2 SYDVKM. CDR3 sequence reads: CASSQTASYGYTF. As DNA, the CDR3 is TGTGCCAGCAGTCAGACTGCCTCCTATGGCTACACCTTC.

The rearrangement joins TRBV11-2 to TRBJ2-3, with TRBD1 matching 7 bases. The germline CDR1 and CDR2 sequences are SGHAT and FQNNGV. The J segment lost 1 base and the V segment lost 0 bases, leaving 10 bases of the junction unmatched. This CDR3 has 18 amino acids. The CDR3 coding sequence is TGTGCCAGCAGCTTAGAGGGGGACAGTCTGGGGGGCACAGATACGCAGTATTTT. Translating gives CASSLEGDSLGGTDTQYF.

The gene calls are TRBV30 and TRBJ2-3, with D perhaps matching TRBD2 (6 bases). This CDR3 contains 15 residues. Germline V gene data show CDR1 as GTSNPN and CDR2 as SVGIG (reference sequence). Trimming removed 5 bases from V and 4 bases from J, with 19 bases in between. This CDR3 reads CAWDTGLFGADTQYF. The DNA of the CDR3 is TGTGCCTGGGATACTGGACTATTCGGGGCAGATACGCAGTATTTT. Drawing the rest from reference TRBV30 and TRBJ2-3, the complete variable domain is SQTIHQWPATLVQPVGSPLSLECTVEGTSNPNLYWYRQAAGRGLQLLFYSVGIGQISSEVPQNLSASRPQDRQFILSSKKLLLSDSGFYLCAWDTGLFGADTQYFGPGTRLTVL.

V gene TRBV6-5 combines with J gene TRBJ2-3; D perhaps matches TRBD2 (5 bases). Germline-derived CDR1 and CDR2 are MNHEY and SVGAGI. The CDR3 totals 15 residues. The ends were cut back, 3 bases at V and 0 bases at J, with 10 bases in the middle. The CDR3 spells CASSYELGSTDTQYF. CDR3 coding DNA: TGTGCCAGCAGTTATGAACTAGGAAGCACAGATACGCAGTATTTT.

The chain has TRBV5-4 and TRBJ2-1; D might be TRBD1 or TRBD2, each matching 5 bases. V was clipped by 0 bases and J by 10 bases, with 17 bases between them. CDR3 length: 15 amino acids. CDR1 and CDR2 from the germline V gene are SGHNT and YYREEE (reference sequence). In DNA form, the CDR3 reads TGTGCCAGCAGCTTGGGGGGGATAGGGCCAGGGGAGCAGTTCTTC. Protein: CASSLGGIGPGEQFF.

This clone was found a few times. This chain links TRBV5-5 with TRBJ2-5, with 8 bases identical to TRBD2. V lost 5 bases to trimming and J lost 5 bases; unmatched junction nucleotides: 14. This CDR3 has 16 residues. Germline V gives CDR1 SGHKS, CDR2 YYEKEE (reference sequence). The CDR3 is CASSLLPGGREETQYF. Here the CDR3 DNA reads TGTGCCAGCAGTCTTTTACCGGGAGGGCGGGAGGAGACCCAGTACTTC.

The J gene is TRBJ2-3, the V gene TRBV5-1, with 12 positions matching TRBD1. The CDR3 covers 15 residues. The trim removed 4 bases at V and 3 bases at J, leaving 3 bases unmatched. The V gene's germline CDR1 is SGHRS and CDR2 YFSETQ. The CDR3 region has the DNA TGCGCCAGCAGCCGGGACAGGGGGCGGACAGATACGCAGTATTTT. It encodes CASSRDRGRTDTQYF.

DNA for the CDR3: TGCAGCGTTGAAGGAGGGACAGGGATCACAGATACGCAGTATTTT. As protein: CSVEGGTGITDTQYF. The V and J genes are TRBV29-1 and TRBJ2-3; 9 bases line up with TRBD1. The germline gives CDR1 SQVTM, CDR2 ANQGSEA. The CDR3 extends over 15 amino acids. V was pared by 1 base and J by 2 bases, with 4 bases of the junction left unmatched.

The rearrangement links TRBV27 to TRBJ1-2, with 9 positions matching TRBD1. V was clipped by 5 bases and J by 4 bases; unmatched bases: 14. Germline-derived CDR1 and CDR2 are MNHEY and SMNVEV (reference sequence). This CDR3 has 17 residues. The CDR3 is CASSLAGTGFLAYGYTF. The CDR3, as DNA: TGTGCCAGCAGTCTAGCGGGGACAGGGTTTTTAGCCTATGGCTACACCTTC.

CDR3 DNA sequence: TGTGCCAGTAGATGGGGGACAGGATTTAATCAGCCCCAGCATTTT. It specifies CASRWGTGFNQPQHF. J is TRBJ1-5 and V is TRBV19, with 8 bases identical to TRBD1. J was trimmed by 4 bases and V by 6 bases; bases with no gene match: 8. From germline, CDR1 is LNHDA and CDR2 SQIVND (reference sequence). The CDR3 runs 15 residues.

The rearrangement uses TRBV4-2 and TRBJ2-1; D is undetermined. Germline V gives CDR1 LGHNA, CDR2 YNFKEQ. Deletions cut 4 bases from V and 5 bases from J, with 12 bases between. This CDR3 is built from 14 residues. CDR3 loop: CASSRSFIDNEQFF. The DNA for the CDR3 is TGTGCCAGCAGCCGAAGTTTCATCGACAATGAGCAGTTCTTC.

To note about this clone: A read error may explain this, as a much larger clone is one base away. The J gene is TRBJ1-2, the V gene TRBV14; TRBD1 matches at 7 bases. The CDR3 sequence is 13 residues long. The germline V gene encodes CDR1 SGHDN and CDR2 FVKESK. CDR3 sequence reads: CVSSQGANYGYTF. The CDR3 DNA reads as TGTGTCAGCAGCCAGGGGGCTAACTATGGCTACACCTTC.

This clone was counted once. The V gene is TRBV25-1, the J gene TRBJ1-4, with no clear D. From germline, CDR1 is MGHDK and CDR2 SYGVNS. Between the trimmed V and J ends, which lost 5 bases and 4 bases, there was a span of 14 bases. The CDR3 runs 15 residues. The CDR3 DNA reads TGTGCCAGCAGTCAGCCGGGCCCTAATAATGAAAAACTGTTTTTT. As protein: CASSQPGPNNEKLFF.